One and the same sample provided the 15 T cell receptor beta chains below, sequenced in a study of T cells after yellow fever vaccination (dated by TCRdb to between 2018 and 2021). What the treatment or condition label conveys for this sample: live attenuated yellow fever vaccine strain. Library method: 5' RACE. The sample was run on an Illumina HiSeq 2500. Using fastp trimming at Q25 and MiXCR clonotype assembly, TCRdb reanalyzed the public sequencing data and kept in-frame beta chains. Rows matching on CDR3 protein sequence are summarized as one entry with the most common DNA and genes. For this sample the table gives roughly 30,000 distinct CDR3 sequences, of which 10% to 13% were detected only once. Roughly an eighth of the sample lies in the top ten. The source material was PBMCs, either bulk or a sorted T-cell subset (CD4+, CD8+, memory, or dextramer-sorted; not recorded which), sampled around 15 days after the first yellow fever vaccination. These receptors came from a man aged 18 to 35 who received the YFV17D yellow fever vaccine.

This clonotype was counted at least ten times. The rearrangement joins TRBV12-3 or TRBV12-4 to TRBJ2-5, with 8 bases fitting TRBD1. This CDR3 has 12 residues. J was trimmed by 4 bases and V by 5 bases; bases with no gene match: 0. This CDR3 is CASSDRGETQYF. The CDR3 DNA sequence: TGTGCCAGCAGTGACAGGGGAGAGACCCAGTACTTC.

Many counts were recorded for this clonotype. The rearrangement joins TRBV20-1 to TRBJ2-5; weak D call: TRBD1 (6 bases). The CDR3 consists of 16 residues. Germline V gene data show CDR1 as DFQATT and CDR2 as SNEGSKA (reference sequence). Trimming took 0 bases from V and 1 from J, leaving 15 bases between them. CDR3 nucleotide sequence: TGCAGTGCTAGAGATCTGGGGACACCACTCCAAGAGACCCAGTACTTC. Translated, it gives CSARDLGTPLQETQYF.

This clonotype was found many times. The chain recombines TRBV6-2 or TRBV6-3 with TRBJ2-2; 14 bases fit TRBD2. The J segment lost 2 bases and the V segment lost 4 bases, leaving 6 bases of the junction unmatched. Per germline, CDR1 MNHEY and CDR2 SVGEGT. The CDR3 is made up of 18 amino acids. In DNA form, the CDR3 reads TGTGCCAGCAGTTCCTTGACTAGCGGGGGGGAAAACACCGGGGAGCTGTTTTTT. It encodes CASSSLTSGGENTGELFF.

The sample holds many counts of this clonotype. This chain connects TRBV5-1 to TRBJ1-1, with D perhaps TRBD1 (5 bases). Trimming took off 6 bases at V and 2 bases at J, with 14 bases between the two ends. This CDR3 region has 14 residues. The germline V gene has CDR1 SGHRS and CDR2 YFSETQ. The CDR3 sequence: CASTSGPPNTEAFF. The CDR3 DNA reads TGCGCCAGCACCTCGGGACCGCCTAACACTGAAGCTTTCTTT.

This clonotype appeared many times. The chain links TRBV6-4 to TRBJ2-3; 7 bases agree with TRBD2. The CDR3 spans 15 residues. V gave up 0 bases and J gave up 1 base; unmatched junction bases: 1. Germline CDR1 reads MRHNA; CDR2 reads SNTAGT. In nucleotides, the CDR3 is TGTGCCAGCAGTGACTCGAGCGGGGGCACAGATACGCAGTATTTT. Protein sequence: CASSDSSGGTDTQYF.

This clonotype was counted at least ten times. The chain employs TRBV18 and TRBJ2-7, with D possibly being TRBD1 (5 bases). The length of the CDR3 is 13 residues. Germline V gives CDR1 KGHSH, CDR2 LQKENI. Trimming took off 2 bases at V and 4 bases at J, with 9 bases between the two ends. CDR3 sequence reads: CASSPGAEYEQYF. The CDR3 region has the DNA TGTGCCAGCTCACCAGGGGCAGAGTACGAGCAGTACTTC. The full variable domain, with the rest looked up from reference TRBV18 and TRBJ2-7, is NAGVMQNPRHLVRRRGQEARLRCSPMKGHSHVYWYRQLPEEGLKFMVYLQKENIIDESGMPKERFSAEFPKEGPSILRIQQVVRGDSAAYFCASSPGAEYEQYFGPGTRLTVT.

On this clonotype itself: This may be a read error: a much more frequent sequence differs by one nucleotide. This rearrangement joins TRBV20-1 to TRBJ2-5; 8 bases agree with TRBD1. This CDR3 is built from 15 residues. From germline, CDR1 is DFQATT and CDR2 SNEGSKA (reference sequence). V gave up 3 bases and J gave up 5 bases; unmatched junction bases: 11. CDR3 amino acids: CSASTGGVLGETQYF. The CDR3 nucleotides read TGCAGTGCTAGTACAGGGGGAGTATTGGGCGAGACCCAGTACTTC.

There are many counts of this clonotype. The V gene is TRBV15, the J gene TRBJ1-4; D is uncertain. V was shortened by 0 bases and J by 4 bases, with 15 bases between the two germline ends. CDR3 size: 17 residues. Germline assignment: CDR1 LNHNV and CDR2 YYDKDF (reference sequence). The CDR3 DNA sequence: TGTGCCACCAGCAGAGAGGTTGCTGGCGGAGATAATGAAAAACTGTTTTTT. Its translation: CATSREVAGGDNEKLFF. Drawing the rest from reference TRBV15 and TRBJ1-4, the complete variable domain is DAMVIQNPRYQVTQFGKPVTLSCSQTLNHNVMYWYQQKSSQAPKLLFHYYDKDFNNEADTPDNFQSRRPNTSFCFLDIRSPGLGDTAMYLCATSREVAGGDNEKLFFGSGTQLSVL.

About this clonotype: One base away lies a much larger clone, so this may be a sequencing read error. The chain recombines TRBV28 with TRBJ2-3; a possible D gene is TRBD2 (6 bases). The CDR3 is 15 amino acids. Trimming removed 5 bases at V and 6 bases at J, with 18 bases between. Germline V gene data show CDR1 as MDHEN and CDR2 as SYDVKM. The CDR3: CASSTLGGVSDTQYF. In nucleotides, the CDR3 is TGTGCCAGCAGTACCTTGGGCGGGGTATCGGATACGCAGTATTTT.

This clonotype was found many times. V is TRBV7-2 and J is TRBJ2-3; possible D gene TRBD2, 6 bases. The CDR3 totals 16 residues. V was pared by 3 bases and J by 0 bases, with 13 bases between. The germline V gene encodes CDR1 SGHTA and CDR2 FQGNSA. The CDR3 region is CASSFIGGVSTDTQYF. Here the CDR3 DNA reads TGTGCCAGCAGCTTCATAGGCGGGGTGAGCACAGATACGCAGTATTTT.

This clonotype was counted many times. The chain has TRBV29-1 and TRBJ2-4; weak D call: TRBD1 (5 bases). Germline assignment: CDR1 SQVTM and CDR2 ANQGSEA. V dropped 6 bases and J dropped 0 bases, with 9 bases sitting between them. There are 13 residues in the CDR3. CDR3 nucleotides: TGCAGCGTCAGGGCTTTAGCCAAAAACATTCAGTACTTC. Protein product: CSVRALAKNIQYF. The full variable domain, with the rest looked up from reference TRBV29-1 and TRBJ2-4, is SAVISQKPSRDICQRGTSLTIQCQVDSQVTMMFWYRQQPGQSLTLIATANQGSEATYESGFVIDKFPISRPNLTFSTLTVSNMSPEDSSIYLCSVRALAKNIQYFGAGTRLSVL.

This clonotype has ten or more counts. V usage is TRBV7-2 and J usage is TRBJ2-3; perhaps TRBD2 as D (7 bases). From germline, CDR1 is SGHTA and CDR2 FQGNSA. The CDR3 contains 14 residues. V was clipped by 2 bases and J by 4 bases, with 10 bases between them. The CDR3 DNA is TGTGCCAGCAGCTTAACGGGGGGCCCAGATACGCAGTATTTT. As protein: CASSLTGGPDTQYF.

This clonotype was found many times. The V call is TRBV7-2, the J call TRBJ1-1; D is unclear. Trimming left V 1 base short and J 7 bases short, with 13 bases between. Germline assignment: CDR1 SGHTA and CDR2 FQGNSA. The CDR3 contains 14 residues. CDR3 sequence: CASSLGASKFEAFF. The CDR3 DNA follows: TGTGCCAGCAGCTTAGGTGCCTCTAAGTTTGAAGCTTTCTTT.

This clonotype was recorded many times. The rearrangement links TRBV7-2 to TRBJ2-1, with D tentatively TRBD2 (7 bases). CDR1 and CDR2 (germline): SGHTA, FQGNSA. The ends were cut back, 2 bases at V and 7 bases at J, with 21 bases in the middle. The CDR3 totals 17 residues. The CDR3 bases are TGTGCCAGCAGCTTAAATATGGGGGGGGCAGGGGATAATGAGCAGTTCTTC. This codes for CASSLNMGGAGDNEQFF.

This clonotype was counted many times. This chain connects TRBV5-1 to TRBJ2-5; D possibly corresponds to TRBD2 (6 bases). From germline, CDR1 is SGHRS and CDR2 YFSETQ. The CDR3 is 15 residues long. V was pared by 2 bases and J by 4 bases, with 15 bases between. CDR3 in amino acids: CASSFLGSGVETQYF. The CDR3 bases are TGCGCCAGCAGCTTTTTGGGTAGCGGCGTAGAGACCCAGTACTTC.